The following is a T cell receptor (beta chain) sequence with its context. Antigen: not known. The sample is drawn from a study of cytomegalovirus exposure and HLA in healthy donors. Study in general: In terms of ancestry, the Caucasian-associated cluster contained about 80% of the roughly 400 genotyped donors.

Overall study findings and caveats: Exclusion as indistinguishable affected some V segments, including TRBV6-2 and TRBV6-3. Later analysis identified several of the most significant clusters that appeared linked to common viral pathogens. Later analysis indicated greater clonal expansion among HLA-associated TCR beta chains than among equally common other chains.

CDR3 length: 15 amino acids. V gave up 4 bases and J gave up 3 bases; unmatched junction bases: 8. In germline, CDR1 is SGHRS, CDR2 YFSETQ. Use of 60 Vbeta and 13 Jbeta primers characterized the PCR. Produced via immunoSEQ multiplex PCR; TCRdb's table is partial and in-frame only. The table lists under 70,000 clones, about 70% of them singletons. The chain links TRBV5-1 to TRBJ1-2, with TRBD1 matching 8 bases. The TCR comes from a young woman in good health and CMV-seronegative. Sample: PBMCs. The CDR3 region has the DNA TGCGCCAGCAGCCGTAGGACAGGGTTGGACTATGGCTACACCTTC. Its protein product is CASSRRTGLDYGYTF.